These 21 T cell receptor beta chains came from one sample sequenced in a study of OX40 agonist ivuxolimab in advanced cancers. Library prep was done by the immunoSEQ multiplex PCR assay. TCRdb carries this immuneACCESS record with in-frame sequences only. Its versions omit some clonotypes, under half of them owing to an unresolved V gene in the studies checked, with the rest unexplained. The sample yields over 70,000 clones; 70% to 90% were counted once. In total, the top ten clones hold 6.5% to 9% of the sample. This specimen consisted of CD4+ or CD8+ T cells sorted from blood, obtained in a trial of the OX40 agonist ivuxolimab. The receptors here all came from an adult with an advanced solid tumor such as melanoma, head and neck, liver or kidney cancer.

V and J are TRBV29-1 and TRBJ2-2; D tentatively fits TRBD1 or TRBD2 (6 bases each). The CDR3 covers 17 residues. Trimming shortened V by 0 bases and J by 1 base, and 15 bases separated the two germline ends. From germline, CDR1 is SQVTM and CDR2 ANQGSEA. The CDR3 nucleotides read TGCAGCGTTGAAGAGTCGGGGGCGGAGGGGAACACCGGGGAGCTGTTTTTT. Translated, it gives CSVEESGAEGNTGELFF.

This clone appeared once. This chain links TRBV9 with TRBJ2-3, with D hard to call. CDR3 size: 15 residues. Germline V gives CDR1 SGDLS, CDR2 YYNGEE. Trimming removed 0 bases from V and 0 bases from J, with 8 bases in between. As DNA, the CDR3 is TGTGCCAGCAGCGTAGACGATTCTAGCACAGATACGCAGTATTTT. Translated: CASSVDDSSTDTQYF.

The chain couples TRBV10-2 to TRBJ1-1; D perhaps matches TRBD1 (6 bases). Trimming shortened V by 0 bases and J by 10 bases, and 15 bases separated the two germline ends. The CDR3 loop spans 14 amino acids. The germline CDR1 and CDR2 sequences are WSHSY and SAAADI. The CDR3: CASSESGGRGRAFF. The CDR3 DNA sequence: TGCGCCAGCAGTGAGTCGGGGGGCAGGGGACGAGCTTTCTTT.

The gene calls are TRBV27 and TRBJ2-1, with 9 bases matching TRBD1. CDR3 length: 15 residues. Germline CDR1 reads MNHEY; CDR2 reads SMNVEV (reference sequence). The trim removed 6 bases at V and 6 bases at J, leaving 9 bases unmatched. The chain's CDR3 is CASSLGTGRINEQFF. The CDR3, as DNA: TGTGCCAGCAGCCTAGGGACAGGGAGAATCAATGAGCAGTTCTTC.

This chain uses TRBV11-3 with TRBJ1-1, with D maybe TRBD1 (6 bases). The CDR3 sequence is 14 residues long. The V gene's germline CDR1 is SGHNT and CDR2 YENEEA. V was shortened by 6 bases and J by 3 bases, with 14 bases between the two germline ends. For the CDR3, the DNA is TGTGCCAGCAGTCCGGGACATTCGTACACTGAAGCTTTCTTT. This translates into CASSPGHSYTEAFF.

V and J are TRBV27 and TRBJ2-3; the D gene is possibly TRBD1 (6 bases). V gave up 5 bases and J gave up 2 bases, with 23 bases separating them. The germline gives CDR1 MNHEY, CDR2 SMNVEV (reference sequence). CDR3 length: 18 amino acids. The CDR3 sequence: CASSVPRLTGNDTDTQYF. The CDR3 bases are TGTGCCAGCAGTGTCCCACGCCTCACAGGGAACGACACAGATACGCAGTATTTT.

The chain recombines TRBV19 with TRBJ1-2; a weak D match, TRBD1 (5 bases). This CDR3 comprises 17 residues. V gave up 0 bases and J gave up 1 base, with 15 bases separating them. CDR1 is LNHDA and CDR2 is SQIVND in the germline V gene (reference sequence). This CDR3 reads CASSIDLRGLGNYGYTF. CDR3 bases: TGTGCCAGTAGTATAGATTTGAGGGGCTTGGGTAACTATGGCTACACCTTC. Filled out from reference TRBV19 and TRBJ1-2, the complete variable domain reads DGGITQSPKYLFRKEGQNVTLSCEQNLNHDAMYWYRQDPGQGLRLIYYSQIVNDFQKGDIAEGYSVSREKKESFPLTVTSAQKNPTAFYLCASSIDLRGLGNYGYTFGSGTRLTVV.

A note on this clone: The identical CDR3 is also encoded by other nucleotide sequences in the sample. The chain recombines TRBV10-3 with TRBJ2-7; D might be TRBD2 (5 bases). The CDR3 is 14 residues long. Germline V gives CDR1 ENHRY, CDR2 SYGVKD. V gave up 4 bases and J gave up 0 bases, with 10 bases separating them. CDR3 nucleotide sequence: TGTGCCATCAGTGTCGGTGGGAGCTCCTACGAGCAGTACTTC. Encoded protein: CAISVGGSSYEQYF.

The V and J genes are TRBV11-2 and TRBJ2-3; 11 bases map to TRBD2. The trim removed 1 base at V and 1 base at J, leaving 7 bases unmatched. The germline V gene encodes CDR1 SGHAT and CDR2 FQNNGV. The CDR3 totals 18 residues. Here the CDR3 DNA reads TGTGCCAGCAGCTTAGTATTAGCGGGAGGGGGTGGCACAGATACGCAGTATTTT. It specifies CASSLVLAGGGGTDTQYF.

J is TRBJ2-7 and V is TRBV2; 11 positions match TRBD2. Trimming at V came to 5 bases and at J to 6 bases, leaving 9 bases not matched to a gene. The V gene's germline CDR1 is SNHLY and CDR2 FYNNEI. This CDR3 spans 15 amino acids. The CDR3: CASSKITSGSFEQYF. In DNA form, the CDR3 reads TGTGCCAGCAGTAAGATAACTAGCGGGAGCTTCGAGCAGTACTTC.

The gene calls are TRBV28 and TRBJ2-5, with D perhaps matching TRBD2 (6 bases). Germline CDR1 is MDHEN and CDR2 is SYDVKM. Trimming removed 3 bases at V and 5 bases at J, with 16 bases between. The CDR3 spans 15 residues. This chain's CDR3 is CASSFSDYPQETQYF. The CDR3 nucleotides are TGTGCCAGCAGTTTTTCGGACTATCCCCAGGAGACCCAGTACTTC. The full variable domain, with the rest looked up from reference TRBV28 and TRBJ2-5, is DVKVTQSSRYLVKRTGEKVFLECVQDMDHENMFWYRQDPGLGLRLIYFSYDVKMKEKGDIPEGYSVSREKKERFSLILESASTNQTSMYLCASSFSDYPQETQYFGPGTRLLVL.

For the CDR3, the DNA is TGCGCCAGCAGCCCCGAAGGGTATCGGGGAGACACTGAAGCTTTCTTT. It is translated as CASSPEGYRGDTEAFF. The rearrangement joins TRBV4-1 to TRBJ1-1; D is unclear. Per the germline V gene, CDR1 is MGHRA and CDR2 is YSYEKL. V lost 4 bases to trimming and J lost 3 bases, with 18 bases between them. This CDR3 contains 16 residues.

The chain couples TRBV29-1 to TRBJ2-1, with 9 bases aligning to TRBD2. Germline V gene data show CDR1 as SQVTM and CDR2 as ANQGSEA. This CDR3 region has 17 residues. Germline trimming cut 6 bases from V and 0 bases from J; bases unmatched to any gene: 12. The CDR3 DNA sequence: TGCAGCGTCCCCCCGCCTCTAGCGGGGAGCTCCTACAATGAGCAGTTCTTC. Translated, it gives CSVPPPLAGSSYNEQFF.

The rearrangement uses TRBV11-3 and TRBJ2-5; D remains unclear. Trimming took off 3 bases at V and 0 bases at J, with 14 bases between the two ends. CDR3 length: 16 residues. Germline loops: CDR1 SGHNT, CDR2 YENEEA. CDR3 sequence (DNA): TGTGCCAGCAGCTTCGGTACTCACACGTACCAAGAGACCCAGTACTTC. Translation: CASSFGTHTYQETQYF.

This sequence joins TRBV4-1 and TRBJ2-7; D is uncertain. Between the trimmed V and J ends, which lost 0 bases and 10 bases, there was a span of 13 bases. CDR3 length: 13 residues. CDR1 and CDR2 from the germline V gene are MGHRA and YSYEKL. CDR3 sequence (DNA): TGCGCCAGCAGCCAAGATGCCGGCCAAATCCAGTACTTC. Translation: CASSQDAGQIQYF.

CDR3 protein: CASSLLNREGETQYF. DNA for the CDR3: TGTGCCAGCAGTTTATTGAACCGCGAAGGGGAGACCCAGTACTTC. This sequence joins TRBV28 and TRBJ2-5; D remains unclear. There are 15 residues in the CDR3. Per the germline V gene, CDR1 is MDHEN and CDR2 is SYDVKM. Trimming removed 1 base from V and 5 bases from J, with 14 bases in between.

The CDR3 DNA reads TGTGCCAGTAGTATAGATTATGGGACAGGGGCTAATGAAAAACTGTTTTTT. As protein: CASSIDYGTGANEKLFF. V gene TRBV19 combines with J gene TRBJ1-4, with TRBD1 matching over 10 bases. V shed 0 bases, J shed 3 bases, and the junction held 4 bases outside the gene matches. Germline CDR1 is LNHDA and CDR2 is SQIVND (reference sequence). The CDR3 length is 17 residues. The full variable domain, with the rest looked up from reference TRBV19 and TRBJ1-4, is DGGITQSPKYLFRKEGQNVTLSCEQNLNHDAMYWYRQDPGQGLRLIYYSQIVNDFQKGDIAEGYSVSREKKESFPLTVTSAQKNPTAFYLCASSIDYGTGANEKLFFGSGTQLSVL.

V gene TRBV5-6 combines with J gene TRBJ2-7, with a weak D call TRBD2 (6 bases). Per germline, CDR1 SGHDT and CDR2 YYEEEE. The CDR3 spans 14 residues. V was trimmed by 4 bases and J by 3 bases, leaving 14 bases between them. This CDR3 reads CASSPEGLYYEQYF. CDR3 nucleotide sequence: TGTGCCAGCAGCCCCGAGGGACTTTACTACGAGCAGTACTTC.

The gene calls are TRBV27 and TRBJ1-1; D uncertain. CDR1 and CDR2 (germline): MNHEY, SMNVEV (reference sequence). This CDR3 region has 13 residues. Trimming took 7 bases from V and 5 from J, leaving 14 bases between them. CDR3 sequence: CASNTIPGTEAFF. DNA for the CDR3: TGTGCCAGCAACACAATCCCGGGGACTGAAGCTTTCTTT.

V is TRBV11-3 and J is TRBJ2-7; TRBD2 agrees at 11 bases. CDR3 size: 15 residues. Germline trimming cut 3 bases from V and 7 bases from J; bases unmatched to any gene: 8. Germline V CDR1 and CDR2: SGHNT, YENEEA. The CDR3 DNA reads TGTGCCAGCAGCTTTAATAGCGGGAGGGCCCGAGAGCAGTACTTC. Translating gives CASSFNSGRAREQYF.

This chain links TRBV6-5 with TRBJ1-3; 10 bases agree with TRBD1. The germline V gene has CDR1 MNHEY and CDR2 SVGAGI. The ends lost 10 bases at V and 4 bases at J; junction bases unmatched: 10. The CDR3 is 15 amino acids. The CDR3 coding sequence is TGTGCCATCACGCGACAGGGGGCGAGGGGAAACACCATATATTTT. The encoded protein is CAITRQGARGNTIYF.